This T cell receptor beta chain was captured in a study of technical replicates of blood from a handful of donors. V lost 4 bases, J lost 4 bases, and 14 bases lay in between. Germline CDR1 and CDR2: SGHRS and YFSETQ. This CDR3 spans 14 amino acids. Assay used: immunoSEQ multiplex PCR; TCRdb lists only in-frame clones, some missing. The sample lists some 70,000 clones, about 97% occurring once. The chain couples TRBV5-1 to TRBJ1-1, with D unresolved. The specimen was T cells isolated from PBMCs. This clonotype originated in a human donor in good health. CDR3 in DNA: TGCGCCAGCAGCAACGGTCGTGGAGGCACTGAAGCTTTCTTT. This encodes CASSNGRGGTEAFF.